This entry lists 28 T cell receptor beta chains sequenced from one sample in a study of graft-versus-host responses after intestinal transplantation. Data came from immunoSEQ multiplex PCR; TCRdb stores just in-frame clones and leaves some out. The sample has roughly 20,000 clones, 86% seen once. Specimen: PBMCs, collected approximately 230 days after intestinal transplant. These receptors originate from a human patient who received an intestinal transplant, so some T cells may come from the graft donor.

This chain connects TRBV9 to TRBJ2-6; D is ambiguous. In germline, CDR1 is SGDLS, CDR2 YYNGEE. The CDR3 sequence is 15 residues long. V lost 3 bases and J lost 1, with 8 bases in between. The CDR3 loop is CASSATRSGANVLTF. CDR3 coding DNA: TGTGCCAGCAGCGCCACCCGATCTGGGGCCAACGTCCTGACTTTC. Supplemented by reference TRBV9 and TRBJ2-6, the full variable domain reads DSGVTQTPKHLITATGQRVTLRCSPRSGDLSVYWYQQSLDQGLQFLIQYYNGEERAKGNILERFSAQQFPDLHSELNLSSLELGDSALYFCASSATRSGANVLTFGAGSRLTVL.

The V and J genes are TRBV7-8 and TRBJ2-5, with unresolved D. CDR1 and CDR2 from the germline V gene are SGHVS and FQNEAQ. V lost 4 bases to trimming and J lost 4 bases, with 7 bases between them. There are 12 residues in the CDR3. The CDR3 loop reads CASSYPTETQYF. CDR3 bases: TGTGCCAGCAGCTACCCTACAGAGACCCAGTACTTC.

The CDR3 reads CASSIEQGGYGYTF. CDR3 DNA sequence: TGTGCCAGCAGTATTGAACAGGGGGGCTATGGCTACACCTTC. The genes are TRBV7-8 and TRBJ1-2; 8 bases agree with TRBD1. Germline values: CDR1 SGHVS, CDR2 FQNEAQ. CDR3 length equals 14 residues. Trimming cost V 6 bases and J 4 bases; bases outside gene matches: 7.

This chain uses TRBV7-8 with TRBJ1-2, with D possibly being TRBD1 (5 bases). Looked up from germline, CDR1 is SGHVS and CDR2 is FQNEAQ. Trimming took 7 bases from V and 4 from J, leaving 22 bases between them. CDR3 length equals 16 residues. The CDR3 region is CASTSSRQGVGYGYTF. The CDR3 DNA reads TGTGCCAGCACCTCGAGCCGTCAGGGCGTTGGCTATGGCTACACCTTC.

J is TRBJ1-6 and V is TRBV28; D not certain. V gave up 1 base and J gave up 10 bases, with 14 bases separating them. This CDR3 contains 15 residues. Germline CDR1 reads MDHEN; CDR2 reads SYDVKM. CDR3 sequence: CASSLLERLDSPLHF. CDR3 sequence (DNA): TGTGCCAGCAGTTTATTAGAGAGGCTCGACTCACCCCTCCACTTT.

The rearrangement links TRBV7-6 to TRBJ2-3; D gene uncertain. The CDR3 is 15 residues long. With 1 base removed from V and 2 bases from J, the gap between germline ends came to 10 bases. Germline assignment: CDR1 SGHVS and CDR2 FNYEAQ. The CDR3 loop reads CASSLEGGFTDTQYF. The CDR3 coding sequence is TGTGCCAGCAGCTTAGAGGGCGGATTCACAGATACGCAGTATTTT.

The V and J genes are TRBV19 and TRBJ1-6; D is possibly TRBD1 (5 bases). The CDR3 is made up of 15 amino acids. The germline V gene has CDR1 LNHDA and CDR2 SQIVND (reference sequence). The V gene lost 3 bases and the J gene lost 7 bases, with 13 bases spanning the gap. CDR3 DNA: TGTGCCAGTAGTATCGCTCGGCAGGGAAATTCACCCCTCCACTTT. Protein sequence: CASSIARQGNSPLHF.

The chain uses TRBV14 and TRBJ2-5; 9 bases match TRBD1. The CDR3 consists of 18 residues. Germline V gene sequence: CDR1 SGHDN, CDR2 FVKESK. After removal of 4 bases from V and 1 base from J, the junction contained 13 bases not matched to a gene. CDR3 DNA: TGTGCCAGCAGCCTACTGGGGACAGGGATTGTCGTCCAAGAGACCCAGTACTTC. This sequence encodes CASSLLGTGIVVQETQYF.

The V call is TRBV6-1, the J call TRBJ2-7; D may be TRBD1 or TRBD2 (6 bases each). There are 14 residues in the CDR3. Per the germline V gene, CDR1 is MNHNS and CDR2 is SASEGT. The V end was cut by 2 bases, the J end by 6 bases, with 14 bases between. This chain's CDR3 is CASSETLWGAEQYF. For the CDR3, the DNA is TGTGCCAGCAGTGAAACTCTATGGGGGGCCGAGCAGTACTTC.

In regard to this clone: The same CDR3 also results from other DNA sequences found in this sample. This chain links TRBV29-1 with TRBJ1-5; no clear D gene. The CDR3 length is 12 residues. CDR1 SQVTM and CDR2 ANQGSEA come from the germline V gene. The germline V and J ends were trimmed by 4 bases and 3 bases, with 7 bases remaining between them. The chain's CDR3 is CSVGEPNQPQHF. The CDR3 nucleotides are TGCAGCGTTGGGGAACCCAATCAGCCCCAGCATTTT.

About this clone: The junction and the germline gene differ at one end; a read error may be behind it. The chain links TRBV5-3 to TRBJ2-6; D unresolved. TRBV5-3 is designated an ORF whose function remains uncertain. The CDR3 sequence is 15 residues long. Here the CDR3 reads CASSSQASGANVLTF. As DNA, the CDR3 is TGTGCCAGCAGCTCTCAGGCCTCTGGGGCCAACGTCCTGACTTTC.

The genes are TRBV5-4 and TRBJ1-1, with D unclear. V lost 0 bases and J lost 4, with 7 bases in between. The CDR3 is 13 residues long. Germline CDR1 SGHNT, CDR2 YYREEE (reference sequence). CDR3 residues: CASSLEGGTEAFF. Written as DNA, the CDR3 is TGTGCCAGCAGCTTGGAGGGAGGCACTGAAGCTTTCTTT.

The J gene is TRBJ2-7, the V gene TRBV27; unclear D gene. V was cut by 3 bases and J by 3 bases, with 9 bases left in between. The CDR3 spans 13 residues. Germline V CDR1 and CDR2: MNHEY, SMNVEV (reference sequence). The CDR3 spells CASSLGSHYEQYF. DNA of the CDR3: TGTGCCAGCAGTTTGGGCTCTCACTACGAGCAGTACTTC.

The gene calls are TRBV9 and TRBJ2-7, with a tentative D call TRBD2 (5 bases). Per the germline V gene, CDR1 is SGDLS and CDR2 is YYNGEE. This CDR3 has 15 residues. Trimming stripped 2 bases from V and 6 bases from J, with 18 bases between. The DNA of the CDR3 is TGTGCCAGCAGCGTTTATGAGGGAAACATAGGCGAGCAGTACTTC. Its protein is CASSVYEGNIGEQYF.

The chain carries TRBV18 and TRBJ1-3; D perhaps matches TRBD1 (5 bases). V was cut by 2 bases and J by 2 bases, with 10 bases left in between. There are 15 residues in the CDR3. Per germline, CDR1 KGHSH and CDR2 LQKENI. CDR3 nucleotides: TGTGCCAGCTCACCAGGGGCACAGGCTGGAAACACCATATATTTT. Protein: CASSPGAQAGNTIYF.

V gene TRBV6-1 combines with J gene TRBJ2-5; tentative D call: TRBD2 (5 bases). CDR3 length: 15 residues. Germline V gives CDR1 MNHNS, CDR2 SASEGT. Deletions cut 6 bases from V and 1 base from J, with 15 bases between. For the CDR3, the DNA is TGTGCCAGCAGCTACCTCGAGGGCCTCCAAGAGACCCAGTACTTC. Its protein is CASSYLEGLQETQYF.

This chain uses TRBV19 with TRBJ1-2, with TRBD1 matching 9 bases. The V gene's germline CDR1 is LNHDA and CDR2 SQIVND (reference sequence). The CDR3 has 15 amino acids. The J segment lost 8 bases and the V segment lost 5 bases, leaving 12 bases of the junction unmatched. The CDR3: CASSPTGGAILGYTF. In DNA, the CDR3 is TGTGCCAGTAGTCCTACAGGGGGCGCGATTCTGGGCTACACCTTC.

V is TRBV5-1 and J is TRBJ1-1, with D perhaps matching TRBD1 (5 bases). Trimming took 4 bases from V and 0 from J, leaving 16 bases between them. The CDR3 has 16 amino acids. Looked up from germline, CDR1 is SGHRS and CDR2 is YFSETQ. CDR3 protein: CASSPWDQTVNTEAFF. The CDR3 bases are TGCGCCAGCAGCCCTTGGGACCAGACAGTGAACACTGAAGCTTTCTTT.

This clone was seen once. The chain recombines TRBV4-1 with TRBJ1-6, with D tentatively TRBD1 (6 bases). The CDR3 runs to 14 residues. Per germline, CDR1 MGHRA and CDR2 YSYEKL. The V gene lost 5 bases and the J gene lost 6 bases, with 11 bases spanning the gap. CDR3 sequence reads: CASSEQGRNSPLHF. The CDR3 DNA is TGCGCCAGCAGCGAGCAGGGGCGTAATTCACCCCTCCACTTT.

This chain links TRBV6-5 with TRBJ1-2; a weak D match, TRBD1 (5 bases). The V and J ends lost 0 bases and 3 bases respectively, with 5 bases between them. CDR1 is MNHEY, CDR2 SVGAGI, per germline. The CDR3 totals 13 residues. CDR3 sequence: CASSYSGHYGYTF. The CDR3 region has the DNA TGTGCCAGCAGTTACTCGGGACACTATGGCTACACCTTC.

This rearrangement joins TRBV6-5 to TRBJ2-4; tentatively, D is TRBD1 or TRBD2 (5 bases each). V gave up 0 bases and J gave up 15 bases, with 15 bases separating them. CDR1 is MNHEY and CDR2 is SVGAGI in the germline V gene. This CDR3 contains 13 residues. The CDR3 spells CASSYSRGALLYF. Here the CDR3 DNA reads TGTGCCAGCAGTTACTCGAGGGGCGCGTTACTGTACTTC.

This clone occurred once. V is TRBV7-6 and J is TRBJ2-1, with 7 bases matching TRBD1. CDR1 SGHVS and CDR2 FNYEAQ come from the germline V gene. The length of the CDR3 is 17 residues. Trimming took 0 bases from V and 7 from J; bases not matched to a gene: 12. In nucleotides, the CDR3 is TGTGCCAGCAGCTTAGCGACAGGGTACATCTCCCTAAATGAGCAGTTCTTC. This gives the protein CASSLATGYISLNEQFF. The whole variable domain, remainder taken from reference TRBV7-6 and TRBJ2-1, is GAGVSQSPRYKVTKRGQDVALRCDPISGHVSLYWYRQALGQGPEFLTYFNYEAQQDKSGLPNDRFSAERPEGSISTLTIQRTEQRDSAMYRCASSLATGYISLNEQFFGPGTRLTVL.

The V gene is TRBV9, the J gene TRBJ1-6; D unresolved. The germline V gene has CDR1 SGDLS and CDR2 YYNGEE. This CDR3 is built from 16 residues. Trimming removed 4 bases from V and 1 base from J, with 12 bases in between. The CDR3 region is CASSPRQGSYNSPLHF. For the CDR3, the DNA is TGTGCCAGCAGCCCCCGACAAGGTTCCTATAATTCACCCCTCCACTTT.

J is TRBJ1-2 and V is TRBV25-1; D possibly corresponds to TRBD1 (5 bases). CDR1 is MGHDK and CDR2 is SYGVNS in the germline V gene. This CDR3 contains 14 residues. V lost 1 base and J lost 4, with 10 bases in between. The CDR3, as DNA: TGTGCCAGCAGTGAATCCCCGGGACTCTATGGCTACACCTTC. Its protein is CASSESPGLYGYTF.

This rearrangement joins TRBV9 to TRBJ2-5, with 12 nucleotides matching TRBD2. V lost 3 bases to trimming and J lost 4 bases; unmatched junction nucleotides: 10. CDR3 length: 17 residues. CDR1 is SGDLS and CDR2 is YYNGEE in the germline V gene. Here the CDR3 DNA reads TGTGCCAGCAGCGAGGCCCGAGCTAGCGGGGGGGGAGAGACCCAGTACTTC. Its translation: CASSEARASGGGETQYF.

The chain recombines TRBV7-9 with TRBJ2-5; tentative D call: TRBD2 (6 bases). The J call may not be correct, given that the DNA end is closer to TRBJ2-7. This CDR3 has 14 amino acids. Per the germline V gene, CDR1 is SEHNR and CDR2 is FQNEAQ (reference sequence). In DNA, the CDR3 is TGTGCCAGCAGCTTAGATCGGGGGATCCACGAGCAGTACTTC. It encodes CASSLDRGIHEQYF.

This chain uses TRBV16 with TRBJ2-7; the D is unclear. This CDR3 region has 12 residues. V shed 0 bases and J shed 3 bases, with 3 bases lying between them. The germline CDR1 and CDR2 sequences are KGHSY and FQNENV. The CDR3 spells CASSQSSYEQYF. CDR3 DNA: TGTGCCAGCAGCCAATCGAGCTACGAGCAGTACTTC.

This sequence joins TRBV5-4 and TRBJ1-2; a possible D gene is TRBD1 (5 bases). The CDR3 runs to 17 residues. The V gene's germline CDR1 is SGHNT and CDR2 YYREEE (reference sequence). V was pared by 0 bases and J by 3 bases, with 18 bases between. CDR3 coding DNA: TGTGCCAGCAGCTTGGGGACACTCCAAATAGGGGACTATGGCTACACCTTC. Its translation is CASSLGTLQIGDYGYTF.